Presented here are 9 T cell receptor beta chains from one specimen sequenced in a study of blood T cells in healthy people across ages. Then a second PCR, running about 6 to 12 cycles, was carried out with a sample-barcoded 5' primer and a J-beta primer mix. TCRdb redid the calling of the 5' RACE reads with MiXCR, one entry per CDR3 protein. Of more than 700,000 distinct CDR3 sequences in the sample, 35% to 50% were seen once. The sequenced material came from blood. These TCRs come from an elderly man in good health.

This clonotype was counted ten times or more. The CDR3: CSVDGTGGTDTQYF. CDR3 DNA: TGCAGCGTTGACGGGACAGGGGGCACAGATACGCAGTATTTT. This chain links TRBV29-1 with TRBJ2-3; 10 bases align to TRBD1. This CDR3 region has 14 residues. Trimming at V came to 3 bases and at J to 1 base, leaving 1 base not matched to a gene. Germline V CDR1 and CDR2: SQVTM, ANQGSEA.

This clonotype showed up just a few times. The V and J genes are TRBV6-6 and TRBJ2-7, with TRBD2 matching 8 bases. This CDR3 is 15 amino acids long. The germline V gene encodes CDR1 MNHNY and CDR2 SVGAGI (reference sequence). The V and J ends lost 5 bases and 1 base, in that order; junction bases with no gene match: 7. The chain's CDR3 is CASSNGQRESYEQYF. In DNA form, the CDR3 reads TGTGCCAGCAGTAACGGTCAGCGGGAGTCCTACGAGCAGTACTTC.

The sample holds many counts of this clonotype. A read error may be the cause here, since a much bigger clone is one base away. This chain uses TRBV24-1 with TRBJ2-1; perhaps TRBD2 as D (5 bases). The end of the DNA fits TRBJ2-7 better, so the J call may be wrong. The CDR3 length is 12 residues. From germline, CDR1 is KGHDR and CDR2 SFDVKD. The CDR3: CATGGSYNEQYF. CDR3 nucleotides: TGTGCCACCGGAGGCTCCTACAATGAGCAGTACTTC.

With respect to this clonotype: A junction end diverges from the germline sequence, so it may reflect a read error. The chain employs TRBV12-3 or TRBV12-4 and TRBJ2-7, with a possible D match to TRBD2 (6 bases). CDR3 length: 15 residues. CDR3 residues: CVSRDSGTPPYEQYF. The CDR3 DNA sequence: TGTGTCAGCAGAGATTCCGGGACTCCTCCCTACGAGCAGTACTTC.

The chain carries TRBV2 and TRBJ2-1; D may be TRBD2 (5 bases). The germline gives CDR1 SNHLY, CDR2 FYNNEI. Trimming cost V 4 bases and J 9 bases, with 13 bases left between them. The CDR3 extends over 13 amino acids. The DNA of the CDR3 is TGTGCCAGCAGTGCGGCGAGGGCTGGTGAGCAGTTCTTC. The encoded protein is CASSAARAGEQFF.

V and J are TRBV18 and TRBJ2-5; D not resolved. CDR1 KGHSH and CDR2 LQKENI come from the germline V gene. This CDR3 contains 13 residues. V was trimmed by 8 bases and J by 2 bases, leaving 12 bases between them. CDR3 DNA: TGTGCCAGCACTGGCCAGACTCAAGAGACCCAGTACTTC. Translated, it gives CASTGQTQETQYF.

This clonotype has more than one count but fewer than ten. This chain connects TRBV7-2 to TRBJ2-5; D call uncertain. V was cut by 5 bases and J by 6 bases, with 13 bases left in between. Germline CDR1 is SGHTA and CDR2 is FQGNSA. The CDR3 sequence is 13 residues long. The CDR3 bases are TGTGCCAGCAGCCCCCAGGCGATCCAGACCCAGTACTTC. This gives the protein CASSPQAIQTQYF.

This clonotype was observed a handful of times. The J gene is TRBJ1-6, the V gene TRBV12-3 or TRBV12-4; D uncertain. V dropped 6 bases and J dropped 9 bases, with 15 bases sitting between them. The CDR3 is made up of 14 amino acids. CDR3 sequence reads: CASRFVERGSPLHF. In DNA form, the CDR3 reads TGTGCCAGCAGGTTCGTGGAAAGAGGTTCACCCCTCCACTTT.

The chain carries TRBV11-2 and TRBJ2-1; 7 nucleotides align to TRBD2. Germline V gene lookup returns CDR1 SGHAT and CDR2 FQNNGV. The CDR3 has 15 amino acids. The junction had 7 bases not matched to a gene; V was cut back by 4 bases and J by 4 bases. The CDR3 DNA follows: TGTGCCAGCAGCTCCATCCCCGGGGGGTACAATGAGCAGTTCTTC. Translated: CASSSIPGGYNEQFF.